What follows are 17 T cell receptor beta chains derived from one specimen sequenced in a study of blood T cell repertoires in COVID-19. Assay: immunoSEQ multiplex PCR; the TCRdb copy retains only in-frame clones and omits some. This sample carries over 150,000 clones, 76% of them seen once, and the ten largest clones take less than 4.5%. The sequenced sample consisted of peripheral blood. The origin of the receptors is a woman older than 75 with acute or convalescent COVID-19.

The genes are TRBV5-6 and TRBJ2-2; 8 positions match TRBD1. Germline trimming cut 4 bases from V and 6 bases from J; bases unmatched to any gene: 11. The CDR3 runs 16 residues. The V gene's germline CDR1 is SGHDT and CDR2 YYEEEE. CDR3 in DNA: TGTGCCAGCAGCCCTGGGACAGGACGGGTGTCCGGGGAGCTGTTTTTT. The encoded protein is CASSPGTGRVSGELFF.

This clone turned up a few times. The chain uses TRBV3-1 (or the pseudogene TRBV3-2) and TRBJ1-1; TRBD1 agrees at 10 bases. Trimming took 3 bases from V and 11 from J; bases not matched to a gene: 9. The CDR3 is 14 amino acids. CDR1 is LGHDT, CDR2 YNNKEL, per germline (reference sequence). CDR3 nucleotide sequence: TGTGCCAGCAGCCATACCCACGGACAGGGGGACGCTTTCTTT. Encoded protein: CASSHTHGQGDAFF.

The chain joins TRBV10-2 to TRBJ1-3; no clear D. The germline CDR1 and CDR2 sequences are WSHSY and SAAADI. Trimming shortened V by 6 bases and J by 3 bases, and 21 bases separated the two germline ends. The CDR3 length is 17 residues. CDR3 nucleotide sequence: TGCGCCAGCAGCCACGAAGGCTCGGTGAGCGGTGGAAACACCATATATTTT. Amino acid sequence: CASSHEGSVSGGNTIYF.

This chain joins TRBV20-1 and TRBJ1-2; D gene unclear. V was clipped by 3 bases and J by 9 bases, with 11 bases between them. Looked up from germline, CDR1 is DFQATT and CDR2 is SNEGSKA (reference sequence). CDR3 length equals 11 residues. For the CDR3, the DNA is TGCAGTGCTAGTATAGAGACTAGCTACACCTTC. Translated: CSASIETSYTF.

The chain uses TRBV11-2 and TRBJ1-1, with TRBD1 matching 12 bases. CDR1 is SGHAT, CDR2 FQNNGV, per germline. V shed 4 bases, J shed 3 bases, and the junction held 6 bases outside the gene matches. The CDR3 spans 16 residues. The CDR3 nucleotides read TGTGCCAGCAGCTATGGGACAGGGGGCTGGTACACTGAAGCTTTCTTT. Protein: CASSYGTGGWYTEAFF.

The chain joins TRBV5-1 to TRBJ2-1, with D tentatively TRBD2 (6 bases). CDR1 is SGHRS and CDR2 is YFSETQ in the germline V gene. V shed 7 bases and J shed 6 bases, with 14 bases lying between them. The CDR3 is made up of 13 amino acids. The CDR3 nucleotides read TGCGCCAGCTCGCGGGGCGACGGCAATGAGCAGTTCTTC. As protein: CASSRGDGNEQFF.

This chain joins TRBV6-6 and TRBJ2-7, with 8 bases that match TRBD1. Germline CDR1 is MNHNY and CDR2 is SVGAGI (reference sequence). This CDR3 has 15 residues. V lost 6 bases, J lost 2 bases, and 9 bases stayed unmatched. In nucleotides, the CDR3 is TGTGCCAGCAGCCACGGACAGGGTACGACCTACGAGCAGTACTTC. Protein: CASSHGQGTTYEQYF.

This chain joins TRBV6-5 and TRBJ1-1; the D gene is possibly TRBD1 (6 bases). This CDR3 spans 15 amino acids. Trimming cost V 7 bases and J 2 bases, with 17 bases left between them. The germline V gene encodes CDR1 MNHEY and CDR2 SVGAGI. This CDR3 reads CASNTGLAGNTEAFF. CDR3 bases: TGTGCCAGCAACACAGGGTTGGCCGGTAACACTGAAGCTTTCTTT.

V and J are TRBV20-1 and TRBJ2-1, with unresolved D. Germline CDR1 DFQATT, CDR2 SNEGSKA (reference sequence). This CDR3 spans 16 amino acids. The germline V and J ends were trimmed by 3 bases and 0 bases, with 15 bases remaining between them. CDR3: CSASQPRLSSYNEQFF. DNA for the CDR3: TGCAGTGCTAGTCAGCCGAGACTCAGCTCCTACAATGAGCAGTTCTTC.

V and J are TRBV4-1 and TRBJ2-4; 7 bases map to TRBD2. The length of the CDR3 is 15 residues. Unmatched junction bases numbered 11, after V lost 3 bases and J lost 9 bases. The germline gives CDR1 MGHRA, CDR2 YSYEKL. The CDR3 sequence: CASSQGGVDGGIQYF. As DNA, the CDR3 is TGCGCCAGCAGCCAGGGGGGGGTTGATGGAGGCATTCAGTACTTC.

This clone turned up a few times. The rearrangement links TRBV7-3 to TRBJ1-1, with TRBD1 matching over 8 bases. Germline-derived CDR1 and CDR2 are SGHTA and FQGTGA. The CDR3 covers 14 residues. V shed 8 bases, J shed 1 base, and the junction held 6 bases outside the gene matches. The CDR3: CASAPGTGNTEAFF. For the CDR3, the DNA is TGTGCCAGCGCCCCCGGGACAGGGAACACTGAAGCTTTCTTT.

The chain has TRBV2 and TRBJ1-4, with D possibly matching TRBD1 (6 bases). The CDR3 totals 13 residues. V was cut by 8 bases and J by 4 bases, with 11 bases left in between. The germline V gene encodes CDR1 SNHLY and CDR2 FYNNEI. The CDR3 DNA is TGTGCCAGCCAGGACAGCCTTAATGAAAAACTGTTTTTT. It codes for CASQDSLNEKLFF.

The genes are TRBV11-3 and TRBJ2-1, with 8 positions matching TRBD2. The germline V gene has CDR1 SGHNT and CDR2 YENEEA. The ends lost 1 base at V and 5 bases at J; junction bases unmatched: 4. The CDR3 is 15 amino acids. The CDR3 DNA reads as TGTGCCAGCAGCTTAGGTAGCGGGATTAACAATGAGCAGTTCTTC. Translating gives CASSLGSGINNEQFF.

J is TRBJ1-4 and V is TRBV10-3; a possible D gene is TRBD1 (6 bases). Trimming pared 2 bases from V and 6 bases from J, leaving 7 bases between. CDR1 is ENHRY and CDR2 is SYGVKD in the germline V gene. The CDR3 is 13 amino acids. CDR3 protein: CAISETGYEKLFF. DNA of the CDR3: TGTGCCATCAGTGAGACAGGGTATGAAAAACTGTTTTTT.

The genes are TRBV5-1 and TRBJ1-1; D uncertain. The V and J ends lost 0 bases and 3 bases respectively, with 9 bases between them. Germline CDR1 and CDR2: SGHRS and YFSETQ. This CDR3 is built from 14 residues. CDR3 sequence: CASSLARVDTEAFF. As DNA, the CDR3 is TGCGCCAGCAGCTTGGCGAGGGTTGACACTGAAGCTTTCTTT.

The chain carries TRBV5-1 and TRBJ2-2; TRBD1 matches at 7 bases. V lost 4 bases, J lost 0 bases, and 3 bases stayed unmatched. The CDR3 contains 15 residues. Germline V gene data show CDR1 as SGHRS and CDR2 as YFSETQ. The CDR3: CASSKGQTNTGELFF. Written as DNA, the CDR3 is TGCGCCAGCAGCAAGGGACAGACGAACACCGGGGAGCTGTTTTTT.

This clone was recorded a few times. The CDR3 loop is CASTARVRPEAFF. The CDR3 bases are TGTGCCAGTACTGCGAGGGTACGTCCTGAAGCTTTCTTT. The V call is TRBV19, the J call TRBJ1-1; D remains ambiguous. The germline CDR1 and CDR2 sequences are LNHDA and SQIVND (reference sequence). This CDR3 has 13 amino acids. V lost 7 bases and J 6 bases, leaving 15 bases between the germline ends.